Listed below are T cell receptor beta chains from one sample, sequenced in a study of blood T cell repertoires in COVID-19. Repertoires were generated with immunoSEQ multiplex PCR, while TCRdb's copy carries only in-frame clones and drops some. This table holds about 110,000 clones, 82% found once. Source material: peripheral blood. These receptors all stem from an older man with acute or convalescent COVID-19. CDR3s include the opening cysteine and the closing phenylalanine or tryptophan. A D gene is named only where the DNA matches it firmly. Clone size is not always given. Where it is, it says once, few, many or a class for expanded clones.

d_gene | j_gene | abundance | v_gene | CDR3aa | CDR3nt
NA | TRBJ1-4 | NA | TRBV28 | CASSSSAGGEKLFF | TGTGCCAGCAGTTCCTCCGCGGGCGGAGAAAAACTGTTTTTT
NA | TRBJ2-4 | NA | TRBV9 | CASSVDGAAKNIQYF | TGTGCCAGCAGCGTAGATGGAGCAGCCAAAAACATTCAGTACTTC
NA | TRBJ2-2 | NA | TRBV28 | CASVDSNTGELFF | TGTGCCAGTGTTGACTCGAACACCGGGGAGCTGTTTTTT
NA | TRBJ2-7 | NA | TRBV7-2 | CASSSPGSAITYEQYF | TGTGCCAGCAGCTCCCCGGGGAGCGCCATCACTTACGAGCAGTACTTC
TRBD1 | TRBJ2-2 | NA | TRBV18 | CASSPGQRTGELFF | TGTGCCAGCTCCCCGGGACAGCGGACCGGGGAGCTGTTTTTT
NA | TRBJ1-2 | NA | TRBV9 | CASSVVGQGGGYTF | TGTGCCAGCAGCGTAGTGGGGCAGGGTGGTGGCTACACCTTC
NA | TRBJ2-1 | NA | TRBV15 | CATSRDGGPYNEQFF | TGTGCCACCAGCAGAGATGGGGGCCCCTACAATGAGCAGTTCTTC
NA | TRBJ1-6 | once | TRBV4-2 | CASSADRRSNSPLHF | TGTGCCAGCAGCGCCGACCGAAGGAGTAATTCACCCCTCCACTTT
TRBD2 | TRBJ2-7 | NA | TRBV5-1 | CASSLSGGEYEQYF | TGCGCCAGCAGCCTTAGCGGGGGTGAATACGAGCAGTACTTC
TRBD1 | TRBJ2-6 | once | TRBV19 | CASMPPGQGFTGANVLTF | TGTGCCAGTATGCCTCCGGGACAGGGTTTTACTGGGGCCAACGTCCTGACTTTC
NA | TRBJ2-2 | NA | TRBV9 | CASSVAGLNTGELFF | TGTGCCAGCAGCGTAGCAGGGCTGAACACCGGGGAGCTGTTTTTT
TRBD1 | TRBJ2-5 | NA | TRBV30 | CAWRTGAQTQYF | TGTGCCTGGAGAACAGGGGCGCAGACCCAGTACTTC
NA | TRBJ1-5 | NA | TRBV27 | CASSAGRRNQPQHF | TGTGCCAGCAGTGCAGGGCGGCGCAATCAGCCCCAGCATTTT
NA | TRBJ1-2 | NA | TRBV19 | CASRVGGKANYGYTF | TGTGCCAGTAGAGTGGGGGGAAAAGCGAACTATGGCTACACCTTC
TRBD1 | TRBJ2-3 | NA | TRBV29-1 | CSVVHRGFGDTQYF | TGCAGCGTTGTCCACAGGGGCTTCGGGGATACGCAGTATTTT
NA | TRBJ1-1 | NA | TRBV12-2 | CASRKGMGRNTEAFF | TGTGCAAGTCGGAAGGGGATGGGAAGGAACACTGAAGCTTTCTTT
TRBD2 | TRBJ2-1 | NA | TRBV9 | CASSVGLAGAPNEQFF | TGTGCCAGCAGCGTAGGACTAGCGGGAGCACCCAATGAGCAGTTCTTC
TRBD1 | TRBJ2-2 | NA | TRBV10-1 | CASRQGYTGELFF | TGCGCCAGTAGACAGGGGTACACCGGGGAGCTGTTTTTT
TRBD1 | TRBJ2-7 | NA | TRBV5-1 | CASSWDRASYEQYF | TGCGCCAGCAGCTGGGACAGGGCCTCCTACGAGCAGTACTTC
NA | TRBJ1-2 | NA | TRBV30 | CAWSVISGSGYTF | TGTGCCTGGAGTGTAATCTCAGGGTCTGGCTACACCTTC
TRBD1 | TRBJ2-7 | NA | TRBV18 | CASSTKPGTGTEQYF | TGTGCCAGCTCAACAAAACCCGGGACAGGGACCGAGCAGTACTTC
NA | TRBJ2-6 | NA | TRBV18 | CASSPTDSTSGANVLTF | TGTGCCAGCTCACCAACGGACAGTACATCTGGGGCCAACGTCCTGACTTTC
NA | TRBJ2-7 | NA | TRBV18 | CASSTDTGYYEQYF | TGTGCCAGCTCAACGGATACAGGATACTACGAGCAGTACTTC
NA | TRBJ1-2 | NA | TRBV25-1 | CASSERGGYTF | TGTGCCAGCAGTGAGAGGGGGGGGTACACCTTC
TRBD2 | TRBJ2-5 | once | TRBV5-3 | CARSLGLGPETQYF | TGTGCCAGAAGCCTGGGACTAGGTCCAGAGACCCAGTACTTC
NA | TRBJ2-6 | few | TRBV4-1 | CASSRATSGANVLTF | TGCGCCAGCAGCCGAGCCACCTCTGGGGCCAACGTCCTGACTTTC
NA | TRBJ2-1 | once | TRBV20-1 | CSAQQGIEQFF | TGCAGTGCTCAACAGGGTATTGAGCAGTTCTTC
TRBD1 | TRBJ1-1 | few | TRBV5-6 | CASSLQGTEAFF | TGTGCCAGCAGCTTACAGGGGACTGAAGCTTTCTTT
NA | TRBJ1-2 | NA | TRBV2 | CASSVGGGGYTF | TGTGCCAGCAGTGTGGGTGGAGGTGGCTACACCTTC
TRBD1 | TRBJ1-1 | NA | TRBV29-1 | CSVQDRTAFF | TGCAGCGTCCAGGACAGGACAGCTTTCTTT
NA | TRBJ1-2 | NA | TRBV29-1 | CSVELRGVGYGYTF | TGCAGCGTTGAACTCCGGGGAGTGGGCTATGGCTACACCTTC
NA | TRBJ2-1 | NA | TRBV28 | CASSPPRGYNEQFF | TGTGCCAGCAGTCCTCCAAGGGGTTACAATGAGCAGTTCTTC
TRBD1 | TRBJ1-1 | NA | TRBV5-1 | CASSSPDRGPGAFF | TGCGCCAGCAGCTCACCTGACAGGGGGCCAGGGGCTTTCTTT
TRBD2 | TRBJ2-3 | NA | TRBV9 | CASSVVPRTSGGQDTQYF | TGTGCCAGCAGCGTAGTACCCAGGACTAGCGGGGGGCAGGATACGCAGTATTTT
NA | TRBJ1-6 | NA | TRBV5-1 | CASSLGVAYNSPLHF | TGCGCCAGCAGCTTAGGGGTGGCCTATAATTCACCCCTCCACTTT
TRBD1 | TRBJ2-7 | NA | TRBV27 | CASSKDRNGYEQYF | TGTGCCAGCAGTAAGGACAGGAACGGATACGAGCAGTACTTC
NA | TRBJ2-4 | NA | TRBV19 | CASSSTGHLQLNIQYF | TGTGCCAGTAGTTCGACGGGTCACCTCCAATTAAACATTCAGTACTTC
NA | TRBJ1-5 | NA | TRBV19 | CASSSRGPQHF | TGTGCCAGTAGTTCCCGCGGGCCCCAGCATTTT
TRBD1 | TRBJ1-3 | NA | TRBV6-2/TRBV6-3 | CASSYSSRDRGRNTIYF | TGTGCCAGCAGTTACTCTTCCCGGGACAGGGGTCGAAACACCATATATTTT
NA | TRBJ1-1 | few | TRBV5-1 | CASSQQNTEAFF | TGCGCCAGCAGCCAACAGAACACTGAAGCTTTCTTT
NA | TRBJ1-3 | NA | TRBV3-1/TRBV3-2 | CASSHHGGSSGNTIYF | TGTGCCAGCAGCCACCACGGGGGGAGCTCTGGAAACACCATATATTTT
NA | TRBJ2-7 | NA | TRBV10-3 | CAIRGASYEQYF | TGTGCCATCAGGGGGGCTTCCTACGAGCAGTACTTC
NA | TRBJ2-1 | NA | TRBV3-1/TRBV3-2 | CATNTGGRDEQFF | TGTGCCACGAATACGGGGGGCCGGGATGAGCAGTTCTTC
TRBD1 | TRBJ1-6 | few | TRBV6-6 | CASSYYGQGNSPLHF | TGTGCCAGCAGTTACTATGGACAGGGTAATTCACCCCTCCACTTT
TRBD1 | TRBJ1-5 | NA | TRBV6-1 | CASSEVSGTVNQPQHF | TGTGCCAGCAGTGAAGTTTCCGGGACAGTCAATCAGCCCCAGCATTTT
NA | TRBJ2-1 | NA | TRBV13 | CASSPGAEQFF | TGTGCCAGCAGCCCAGGGGCCGAGCAGTTCTTC
NA | TRBJ2-2 | NA | TRBV12-2 | CASRLLGLAGGQNTGELFF | TGTGCAAGTCGCTTACTGGGACTAGCGGGAGGACAGAACACCGGGGAGCTGTTTTTT
TRBD1 | TRBJ2-3 | few | TRBV29-1 | CSVVGGEFPDTQYF | TGCAGCGTTGTAGGGGGCGAATTCCCAGATACGCAGTATTTT
NA | TRBJ1-2 | NA | TRBV12-3/TRBV12-4 | CASSLQGLGYTF | TGTGCCAGCAGTCTTCAGGGTTTAGGCTACACCTTC
TRBD1 | TRBJ1-1 | NA | TRBV30 | CAWSIYSGTGITEAFF | TGTGCCTGGAGCATCTATTCCGGGACAGGGATCACTGAAGCTTTCTTT